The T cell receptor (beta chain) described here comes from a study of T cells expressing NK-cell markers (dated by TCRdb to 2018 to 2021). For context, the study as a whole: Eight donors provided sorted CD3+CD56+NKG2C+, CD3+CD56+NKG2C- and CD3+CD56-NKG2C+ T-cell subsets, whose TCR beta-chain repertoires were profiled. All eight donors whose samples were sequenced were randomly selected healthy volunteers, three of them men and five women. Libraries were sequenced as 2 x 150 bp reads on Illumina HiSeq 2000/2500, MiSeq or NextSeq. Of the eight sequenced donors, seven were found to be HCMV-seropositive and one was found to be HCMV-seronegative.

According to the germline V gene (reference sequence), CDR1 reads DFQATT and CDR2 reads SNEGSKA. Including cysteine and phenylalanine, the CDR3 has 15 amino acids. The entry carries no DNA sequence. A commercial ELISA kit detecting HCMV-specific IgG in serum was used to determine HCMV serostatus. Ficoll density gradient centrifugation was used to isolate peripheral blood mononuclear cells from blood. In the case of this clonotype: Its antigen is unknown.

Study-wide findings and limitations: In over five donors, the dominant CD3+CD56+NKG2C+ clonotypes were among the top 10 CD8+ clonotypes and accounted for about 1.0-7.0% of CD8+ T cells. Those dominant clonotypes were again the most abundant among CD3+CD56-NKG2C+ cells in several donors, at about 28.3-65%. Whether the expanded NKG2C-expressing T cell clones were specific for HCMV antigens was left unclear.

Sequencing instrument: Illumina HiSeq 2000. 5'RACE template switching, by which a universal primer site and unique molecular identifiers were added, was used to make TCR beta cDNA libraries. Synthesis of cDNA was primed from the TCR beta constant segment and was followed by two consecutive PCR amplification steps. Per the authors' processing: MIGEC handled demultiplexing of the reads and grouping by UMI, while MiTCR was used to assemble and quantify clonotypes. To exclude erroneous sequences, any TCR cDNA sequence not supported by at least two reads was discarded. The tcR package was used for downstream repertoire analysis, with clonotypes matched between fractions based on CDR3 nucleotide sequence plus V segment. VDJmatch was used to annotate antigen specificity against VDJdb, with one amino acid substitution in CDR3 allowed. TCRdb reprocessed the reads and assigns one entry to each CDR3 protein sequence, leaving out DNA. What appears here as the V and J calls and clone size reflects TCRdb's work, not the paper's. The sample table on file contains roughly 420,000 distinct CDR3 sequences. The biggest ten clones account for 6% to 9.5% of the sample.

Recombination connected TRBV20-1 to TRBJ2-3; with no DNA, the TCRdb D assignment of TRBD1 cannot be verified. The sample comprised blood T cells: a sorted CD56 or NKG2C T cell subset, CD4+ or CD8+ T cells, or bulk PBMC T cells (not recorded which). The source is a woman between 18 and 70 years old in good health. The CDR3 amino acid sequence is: CSARDWDGSTDTQYF.